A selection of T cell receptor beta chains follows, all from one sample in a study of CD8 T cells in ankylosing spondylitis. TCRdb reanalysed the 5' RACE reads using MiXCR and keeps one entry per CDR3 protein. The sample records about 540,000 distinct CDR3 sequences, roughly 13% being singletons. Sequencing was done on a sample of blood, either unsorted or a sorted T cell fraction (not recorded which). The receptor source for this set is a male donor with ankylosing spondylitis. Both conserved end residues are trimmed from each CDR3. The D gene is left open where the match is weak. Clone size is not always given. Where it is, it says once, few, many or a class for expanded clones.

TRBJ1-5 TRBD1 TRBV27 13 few ASSLGQGVDQPQH
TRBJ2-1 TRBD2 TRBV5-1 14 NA ASSTAGTSGSNEQF
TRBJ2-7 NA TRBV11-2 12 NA ASSLSSGAVEQY
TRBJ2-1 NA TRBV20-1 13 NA SASSSVFSYNEQF
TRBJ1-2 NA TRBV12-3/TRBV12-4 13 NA ASSFAGNPIYGYT
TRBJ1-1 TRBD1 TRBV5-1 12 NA ASSTYRGGSEAF
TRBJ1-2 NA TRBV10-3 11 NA AISEFTSDGYT
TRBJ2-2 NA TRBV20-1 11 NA SARGTVTGELF
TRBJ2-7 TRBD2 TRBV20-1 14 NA SASPIWGGRHYEQY
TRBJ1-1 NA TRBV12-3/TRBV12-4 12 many ASSPREGKAEAF
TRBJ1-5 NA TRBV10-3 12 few AISETGSNQPQH
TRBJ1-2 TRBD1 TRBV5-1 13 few ASSTDRGGPYGYT
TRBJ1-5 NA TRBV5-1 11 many ASSTAGNQPQH
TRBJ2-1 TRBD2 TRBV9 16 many ASSVEVAGGTAYNEQF
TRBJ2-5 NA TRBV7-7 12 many ASSTYRAGETQY
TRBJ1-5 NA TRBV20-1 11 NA SASGPWDQPQH